This T cell receptor beta chain came from a study of T cells in Graves' hyperthyroidism and ophthalmopathy. Study outcomes and limitations: Patients with ophthalmopathy were separated from those with stable hyperthyroidism by a 13 V-J model.

The diagnoses drew upon clinical symptoms, serum thyroxine and TRAb, thyroid ultrasound and orbital computed tomography. CDR3 length: 17 residues. Trimming removed 5 bases at V and 10 bases at J, with 27 bases between. CDR1 and CDR2 (germline): DFQATT, SNEGSKA (reference sequence). RNA transcripts were the template for amplifying TCR beta CDR3 regions. HTBI primers were used for first-round RT-PCR of the TCR CDR3. TCRdb reprocessed the multiplex PCR reads with MiXCR, giving one entry per CDR3 protein. The sample shows 350,000 or so distinct CDR3 sequences, around 18% of them seen only once. This clonotype was counted many times. The antigen remains undetermined.

The source is a woman between 40 and 50 years old with Graves' ophthalmopathy. The chain is built from TRBV20-1 and TRBJ1-6; weak D call: TRBD1 (5 bases). Sequenced material: blood. CDR3 DNA sequence: TGCAGTGCTGCTGAAGACAGCATTGTCGGGCGAGGGTCACCCCTCCACTTT. Its protein product is CSAAEDSIVGRGSPLHF.